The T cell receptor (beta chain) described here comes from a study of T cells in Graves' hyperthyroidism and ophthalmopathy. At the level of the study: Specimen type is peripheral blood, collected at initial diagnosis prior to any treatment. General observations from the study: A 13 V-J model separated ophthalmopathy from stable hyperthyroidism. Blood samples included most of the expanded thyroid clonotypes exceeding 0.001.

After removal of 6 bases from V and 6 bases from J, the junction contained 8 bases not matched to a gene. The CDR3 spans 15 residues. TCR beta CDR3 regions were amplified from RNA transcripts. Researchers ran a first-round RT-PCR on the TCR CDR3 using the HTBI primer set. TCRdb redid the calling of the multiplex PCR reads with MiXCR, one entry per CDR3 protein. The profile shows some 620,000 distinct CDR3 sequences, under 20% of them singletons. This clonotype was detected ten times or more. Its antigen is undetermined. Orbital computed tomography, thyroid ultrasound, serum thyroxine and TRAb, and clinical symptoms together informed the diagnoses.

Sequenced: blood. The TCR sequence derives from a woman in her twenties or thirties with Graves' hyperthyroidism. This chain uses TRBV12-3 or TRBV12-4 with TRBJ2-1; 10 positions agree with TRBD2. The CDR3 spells CASSASSGSLNEQFF. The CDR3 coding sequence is TGTGCCAGCAGCGCTTCTAGCGGGAGCCTCAATGAGCAGTTCTTC.